Below, one TCR beta chain is given with its context. What it binds is not known. This entry is derived from a study of cytomegalovirus exposure and HLA in healthy donors. The overall study: The same platform was used for the roughly 110 validation repertoires as for the roughly 700 first-cohort repertoires, as reported in a later analysis.

The repertoire was sequenced with immunoSEQ multiplex PCR; TCRdb's copy has only in-frame clones and lacks some. The profile shows about 150,000 clones, roughly 89% of them singletons. General study points: In vitro confirmation showed a few CMV-associated chains to be CMV antigen specific. It was about 150 TCR beta chains that were listed as cytomegalovirus-associated.

Germline CDR1 reads SGHAT; CDR2 reads FQNNGV. The CDR3 sequence is 14 residues long. V lost 5 bases and J 2 bases, leaving 11 bases between the germline ends. The gene calls are TRBV11-2 and TRBJ2-3; D unclear. This sequence was found in a young man in good health and CMV-seropositive. The material sequenced was PBMCs. CDR3 sequence reads: CASSPQRLTDTQYF. The CDR3 region has the DNA TGTGCCAGCAGCCCTCAGCGCCTCACAGATACGCAGTATTTT. The full variable domain, completed using reference TRBV11-2 and TRBJ2-3, is EAGVAQSPRYKIIEKRQSVAFWCNPISGHATLYWYQQILGQGPKLLIQFQNNGVVDDSQLPKDRFSAERLKGVDSTLKIQPAKLEDSAVYLCASSPQRLTDTQYFGPGTRLTVL.